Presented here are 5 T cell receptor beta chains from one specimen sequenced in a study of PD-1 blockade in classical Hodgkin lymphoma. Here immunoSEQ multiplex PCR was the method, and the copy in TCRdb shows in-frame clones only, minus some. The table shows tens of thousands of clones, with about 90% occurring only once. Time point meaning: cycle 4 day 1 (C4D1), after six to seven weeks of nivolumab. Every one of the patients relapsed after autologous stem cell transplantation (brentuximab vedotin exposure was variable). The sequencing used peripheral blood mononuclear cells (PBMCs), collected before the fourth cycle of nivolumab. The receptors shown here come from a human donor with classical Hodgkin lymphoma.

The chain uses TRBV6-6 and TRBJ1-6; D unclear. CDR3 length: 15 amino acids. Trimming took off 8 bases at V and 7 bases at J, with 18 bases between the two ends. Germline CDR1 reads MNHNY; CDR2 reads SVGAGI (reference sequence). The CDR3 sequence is CASGTAGVANSPLHF. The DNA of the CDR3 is TGTGCCAGCGGCACGGCCGGGGTTGCAAATTCACCCCTCCACTTT.

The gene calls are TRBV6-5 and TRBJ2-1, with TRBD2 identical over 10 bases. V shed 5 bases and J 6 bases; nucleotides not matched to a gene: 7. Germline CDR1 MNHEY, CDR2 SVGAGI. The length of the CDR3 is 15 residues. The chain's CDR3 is CASSKKRGGLNEQFF. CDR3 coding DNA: TGTGCCAGCAGTAAAAAGCGGGGGGGCCTCAATGAGCAGTTCTTC.

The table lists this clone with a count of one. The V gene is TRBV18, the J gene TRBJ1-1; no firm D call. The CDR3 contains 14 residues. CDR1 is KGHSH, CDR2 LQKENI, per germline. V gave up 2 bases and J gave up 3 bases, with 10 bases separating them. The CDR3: CASSPKSGDTEAFF. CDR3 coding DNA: TGTGCCAGCTCACCAAAGAGTGGGGACACTGAAGCTTTCTTT.

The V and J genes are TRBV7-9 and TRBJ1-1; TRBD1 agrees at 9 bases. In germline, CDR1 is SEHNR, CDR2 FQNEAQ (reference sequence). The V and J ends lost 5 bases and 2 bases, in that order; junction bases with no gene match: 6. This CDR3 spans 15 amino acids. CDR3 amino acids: CASSPQGATNTEAFF. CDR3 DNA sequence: TGTGCCAGCAGCCCACAGGGGGCTACCAACACTGAAGCTTTCTTT. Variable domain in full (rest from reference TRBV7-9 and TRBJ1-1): DTGVSQNPRHKITKRGQNVTFRCDPISEHNRLYWYRQTLGQGPEFLTYFQNEAQLEKSRLLSDRFSAERPKGSFSTLEIQRTEQGDSAMYLCASSPQGATNTEAFFGQGTRLTVV.

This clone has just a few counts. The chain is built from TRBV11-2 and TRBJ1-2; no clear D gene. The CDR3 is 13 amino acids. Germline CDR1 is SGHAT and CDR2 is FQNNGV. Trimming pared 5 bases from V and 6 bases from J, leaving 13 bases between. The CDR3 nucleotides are TGTGCCAGCAGCACCTCCTCGGCTAATGGCTACACCTTC. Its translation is CASSTSSANGYTF.